One and the same sample provided the 4 T cell receptor beta chains below, sequenced in a study of cytomegalovirus exposure and HLA in healthy donors. The PCR made use of 60 Vbeta and 13 Jbeta primers. Repertoires were generated with immunoSEQ multiplex PCR, while TCRdb's copy carries only in-frame clones and drops some. The sample lists 90,000 to 130,000 clones; roughly 83% were seen once. The sequenced sample was PBMCs. Every receptor here comes from a young woman in good health and CMV-seropositive.

This clone was observed a single time. The chain joins TRBV7-9 to TRBJ2-1; perhaps TRBD2 as D (6 bases). V was pared by 5 bases and J by 8 bases, with 25 bases between. This CDR3 is built from 17 residues. CDR1 SEHNR and CDR2 FQNEAQ come from the germline V gene (reference sequence). The CDR3 DNA follows: TGTGCCAGCAGCCATTTCGGGGTGGGGGGTCTACAGGATGAGCAGTTCTTC. Protein sequence: CASSHFGVGGLQDEQFF.

This sequence joins TRBV6-6 and TRBJ2-3; perhaps TRBD1 as D (5 bases). This CDR3 contains 15 residues. CDR1 and CDR2 from the germline V gene are MNHNY and SVGAGI (reference sequence). The V end was cut by 4 bases, the J end by 0 bases, with 11 bases between. The CDR3 nucleotides are TGTGCCAGCAGTTCCGACAGTCCCAGCACAGATACGCAGTATTTT. Amino acids: CASSSDSPSTDTQYF.

The V gene is TRBV2, the J gene TRBJ2-3; 9 nucleotides line up with TRBD2. V gave up 5 bases and J gave up 6 bases; unmatched junction bases: 6. Germline CDR1 SNHLY, CDR2 FYNNEI. The CDR3 runs to 14 residues. This CDR3 is CASSLAGEGDTQYF. The CDR3 region has the DNA TGTGCCAGCAGTTTAGCGGGAGAAGGGGATACGCAGTATTTT.

This CDR3 is CASSQGGLRTGKRGDGYTF. In DNA form, the CDR3 reads TGTGCCAGCAGCCAAGGTGGTTTGAGGACAGGGAAACGCGGAGATGGCTACACCTTC. V gene TRBV14 combines with J gene TRBJ1-2, with 8 bases identical to TRBD1. From germline, CDR1 is SGHDN and CDR2 FVKESK. The CDR3 is 19 residues long. V dropped 1 base and J dropped 6; count of bases not matched to a gene: 19.